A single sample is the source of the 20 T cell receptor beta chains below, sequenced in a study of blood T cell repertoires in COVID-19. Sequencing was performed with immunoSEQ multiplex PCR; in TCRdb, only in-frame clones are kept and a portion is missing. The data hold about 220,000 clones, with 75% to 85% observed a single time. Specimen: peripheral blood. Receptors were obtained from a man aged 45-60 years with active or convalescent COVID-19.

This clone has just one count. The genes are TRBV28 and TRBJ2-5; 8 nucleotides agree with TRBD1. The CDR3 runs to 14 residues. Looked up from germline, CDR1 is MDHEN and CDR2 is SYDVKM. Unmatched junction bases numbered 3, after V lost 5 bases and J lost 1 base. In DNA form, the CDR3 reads TGTGCCAGCAGTGAAACAGGGGGCCAAGAGACCCAGTACTTC. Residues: CASSETGGQETQYF.

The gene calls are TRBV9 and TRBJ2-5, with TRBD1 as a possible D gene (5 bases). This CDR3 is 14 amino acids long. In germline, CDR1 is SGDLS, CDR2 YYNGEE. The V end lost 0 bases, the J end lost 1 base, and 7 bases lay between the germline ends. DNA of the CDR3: TGTGCCAGCAGCGTAGGGGGCGTCCAAGAGACCCAGTACTTC. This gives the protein CASSVGGVQETQYF.

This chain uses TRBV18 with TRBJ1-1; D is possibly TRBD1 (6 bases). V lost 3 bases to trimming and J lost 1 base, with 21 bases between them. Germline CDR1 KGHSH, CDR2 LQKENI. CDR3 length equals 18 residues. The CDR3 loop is CASSPGRDTRRSNTEAFF. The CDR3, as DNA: TGTGCCAGCTCACCGGGACGGGACACTCGAAGATCGAACACTGAAGCTTTCTTT.

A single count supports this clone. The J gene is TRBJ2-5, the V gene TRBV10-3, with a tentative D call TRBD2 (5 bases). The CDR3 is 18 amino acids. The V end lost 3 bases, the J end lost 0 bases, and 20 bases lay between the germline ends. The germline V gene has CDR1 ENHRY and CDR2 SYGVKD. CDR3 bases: TGTGCCATCAGTGATTTGGACTCACGTACCGGGTACCAAGAGACCCAGTACTTC. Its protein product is CAISDLDSRTGYQETQYF.

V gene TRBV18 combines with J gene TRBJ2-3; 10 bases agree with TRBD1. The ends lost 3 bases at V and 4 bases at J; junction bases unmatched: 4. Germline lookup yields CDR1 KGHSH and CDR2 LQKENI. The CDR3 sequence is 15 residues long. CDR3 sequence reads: CASSPPTGGADTQYF. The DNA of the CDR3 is TGTGCCAGCTCACCGCCGACAGGGGGCGCAGATACGCAGTATTTT.

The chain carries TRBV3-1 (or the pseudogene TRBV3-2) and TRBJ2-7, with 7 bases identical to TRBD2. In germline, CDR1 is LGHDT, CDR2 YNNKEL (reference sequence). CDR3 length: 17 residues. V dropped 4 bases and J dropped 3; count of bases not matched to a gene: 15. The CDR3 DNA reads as TGTGCCAGCAGCCGCTCCGGGCTAGCGGAGACCCTCTACGAGCAGTACTTC. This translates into CASSRSGLAETLYEQYF.

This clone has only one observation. This chain's CDR3 is CASSMKAGLTGELFF. CDR3 DNA: TGTGCCAGTAGTATGAAGGCGGGGCTAACCGGGGAGCTGTTTTTT. V gene TRBV19 combines with J gene TRBJ2-2; tentatively, D is TRBD2 (6 bases). The CDR3 extends over 15 amino acids. The ends were cut back, 3 bases at V and 5 bases at J, with 13 bases in the middle. The germline CDR1 and CDR2 sequences are LNHDA and SQIVND (reference sequence). The entire variable domain, with the rest obtained from reference TRBV19 and TRBJ2-2, is as follows: DGGITQSPKYLFRKEGQNVTLSCEQNLNHDAMYWYRQDPGQGLRLIYYSQIVNDFQKGDIAEGYSVSREKKESFPLTVTSAQKNPTAFYLCASSMKAGLTGELFFGEGSRLTVL.

The CDR3 DNA reads TGTGCCAGCAGCCCCCTAGCGGGGGGCTCCCAAGAGACCCAGTACTTC. Its translation is CASSPLAGGSQETQYF. This rearrangement joins TRBV5-5 to TRBJ2-5; 11 bases line up with TRBD2. The V gene end was trimmed by 4 bases and the J gene end by 1 base; junction bases not matched to a gene: 6. CDR1 SGHKS and CDR2 YYEKEE come from the germline V gene (reference sequence). This CDR3 spans 16 amino acids.

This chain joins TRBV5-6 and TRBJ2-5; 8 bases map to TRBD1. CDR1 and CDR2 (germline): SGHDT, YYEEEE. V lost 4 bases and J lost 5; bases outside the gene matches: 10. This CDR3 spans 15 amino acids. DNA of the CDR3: TGTGCCAGCAGCCGCGACAGGGGTGATTGGGAGACCCAGTACTTC. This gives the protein CASSRDRGDWETQYF.

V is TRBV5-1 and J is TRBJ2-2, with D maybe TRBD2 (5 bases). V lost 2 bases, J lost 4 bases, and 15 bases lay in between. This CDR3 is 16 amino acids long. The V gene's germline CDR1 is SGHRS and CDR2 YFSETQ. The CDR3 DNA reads TGCGCCAGCAGCTTCTCTGGTGGGAGCGTCACCGGGGAGCTGTTTTTT. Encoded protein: CASSFSGGSVTGELFF.

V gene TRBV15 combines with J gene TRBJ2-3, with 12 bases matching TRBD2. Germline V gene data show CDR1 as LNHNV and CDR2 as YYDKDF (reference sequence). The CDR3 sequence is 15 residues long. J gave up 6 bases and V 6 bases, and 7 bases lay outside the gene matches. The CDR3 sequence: CATSYRLAGVDTQYF. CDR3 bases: TGTGCCACCAGTTACCGACTAGCGGGAGTTGATACGCAGTATTTT. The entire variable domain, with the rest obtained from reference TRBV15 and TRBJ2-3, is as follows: DAMVIQNPRYQVTQFGKPVTLSCSQTLNHNVMYWYQQKSSQAPKLLFHYYDKDFNNEADTPDNFQSRRPNTSFCFLDIRSPGLGDTAMYLCATSYRLAGVDTQYFGPGTRLTVL.

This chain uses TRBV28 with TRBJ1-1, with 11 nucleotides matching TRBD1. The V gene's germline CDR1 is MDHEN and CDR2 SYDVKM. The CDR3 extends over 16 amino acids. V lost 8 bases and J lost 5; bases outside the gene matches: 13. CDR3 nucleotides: TGTGCCAGCCGCCAAACGGGACAGGGGGGAGGGACTGAAGCTTTCTTT. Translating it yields CASRQTGQGGGTEAFF.

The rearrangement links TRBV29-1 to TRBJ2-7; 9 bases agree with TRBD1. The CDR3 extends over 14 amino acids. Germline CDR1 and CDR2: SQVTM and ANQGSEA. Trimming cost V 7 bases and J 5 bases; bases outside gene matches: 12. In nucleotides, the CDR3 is TGCAGCGCCCGAGTAGGGACAGGGAGCGACGAGCAGTACTTC. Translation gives CSARVGTGSDEQYF.

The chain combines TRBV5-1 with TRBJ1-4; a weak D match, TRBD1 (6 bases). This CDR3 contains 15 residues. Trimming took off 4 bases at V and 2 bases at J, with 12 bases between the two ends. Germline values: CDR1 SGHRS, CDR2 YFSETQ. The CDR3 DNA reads TGCGCCAGCAGCACTACAGGGTCGACTAATGAAAAACTGTTTTTT. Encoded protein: CASSTTGSTNEKLFF.

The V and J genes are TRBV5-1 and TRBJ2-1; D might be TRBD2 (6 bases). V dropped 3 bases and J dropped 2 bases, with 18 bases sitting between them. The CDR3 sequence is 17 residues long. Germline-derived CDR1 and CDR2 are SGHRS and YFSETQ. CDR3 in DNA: TGCGCCAGCAGCTCCGGGGCTAGCGTGATAACCTACAATGAGCAGTTCTTC. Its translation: CASSSGASVITYNEQFF.

CDR3 in DNA: TGTGCCTGGAGCCCAAAGAACACCGGGGAGCTGTTTTTT. This encodes CAWSPKNTGELFF. This sequence joins TRBV30 and TRBJ2-2; no definite D call. Trimming stripped 3 bases from V and 1 base from J, with 6 bases between. Looked up from germline, CDR1 is GTSNPN and CDR2 is SVGIG (reference sequence). CDR3 length: 13 residues.

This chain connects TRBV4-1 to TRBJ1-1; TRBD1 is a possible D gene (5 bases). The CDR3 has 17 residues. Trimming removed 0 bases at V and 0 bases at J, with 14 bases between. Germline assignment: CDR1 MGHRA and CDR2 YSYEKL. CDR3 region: CASSQEGVGGMNTEAFF. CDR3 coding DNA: TGCGCCAGCAGCCAAGAGGGGGTCGGAGGGATGAACACTGAAGCTTTCTTT.

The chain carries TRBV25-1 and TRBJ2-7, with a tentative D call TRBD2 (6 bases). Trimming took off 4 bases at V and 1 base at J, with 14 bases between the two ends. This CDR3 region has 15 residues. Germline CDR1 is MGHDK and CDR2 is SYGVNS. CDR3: CASSAPGLQSYEQYF. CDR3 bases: TGTGCCAGCAGTGCACCGGGACTTCAATCCTACGAGCAGTACTTC.

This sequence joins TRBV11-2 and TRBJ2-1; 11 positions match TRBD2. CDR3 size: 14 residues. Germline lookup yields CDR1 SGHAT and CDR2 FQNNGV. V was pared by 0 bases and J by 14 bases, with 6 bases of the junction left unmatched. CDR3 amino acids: CASSLELAGVVKFF. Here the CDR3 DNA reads TGTGCCAGCAGCTTAGAACTAGCGGGAGTAGTTAAGTTCTTC.

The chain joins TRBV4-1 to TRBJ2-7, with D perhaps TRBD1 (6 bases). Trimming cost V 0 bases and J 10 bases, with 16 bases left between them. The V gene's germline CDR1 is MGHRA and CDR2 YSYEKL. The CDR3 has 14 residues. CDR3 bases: TGCGCCAGCAGCCAAGATGTGACAGGCCGATCTCAGTACTTC. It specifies CASSQDVTGRSQYF.